The 17 T cell receptor beta chains below were found in one sample sequenced in a study of cytomegalovirus exposure and HLA in healthy donors. PCR used 60 Vbeta primers and 13 Jbeta primers. TCRdb keeps only in-frame clones here, not all; method: immunoSEQ multiplex PCR. The sample contains 100,000 to 150,000 clones, 70% to 85% of which appear only once. Material for sequencing was PBMCs. The receptors were sampled from a man aged 50 to 59 in good health and CMV-seronegative.

This sequence joins TRBV30 and TRBJ1-3; 7 bases map to TRBD1. CDR1 and CDR2 from the germline V gene are GTSNPN and SVGIG (reference sequence). This CDR3 is built from 17 residues. J gave up 3 bases and V 2 bases, and 13 bases lay outside the gene matches. CDR3 bases: TGTGCCTGGAGTAGCGCGGGCAGGGGGTTTATTGGAAACACCATATATTTT. It yields the protein CAWSSAGRGFIGNTIYF.

The chain recombines TRBV9 with TRBJ2-3, with a possible D match to TRBD1 (6 bases). Deletions cut 4 bases from V and 2 bases from J, with 14 bases between. From germline, CDR1 is SGDLS and CDR2 YYNGEE. The CDR3 contains 15 residues. CDR3 sequence: CASSPRTAITDTQYF. The CDR3 DNA is TGTGCCAGCAGCCCCAGGACAGCGATCACAGATACGCAGTATTTT.

V usage is TRBV5-1 and J usage is TRBJ2-7, with 10 positions matching TRBD2. The CDR3 runs 12 residues. Looked up from germline, CDR1 is SGHRS and CDR2 is YFSETQ. The junction had 2 bases not matched to a gene; V was cut back by 4 bases and J by 7 bases. CDR3 coding DNA: TGCGCCAGCAGCACTAGCGGGGTGGAGCAGTACTTC. Its translation: CASSTSGVEQYF.

This clone was observed a handful of times. V usage is TRBV5-1 and J usage is TRBJ2-3, with a possible D match to TRBD1 (6 bases). Germline V gives CDR1 SGHRS, CDR2 YFSETQ. V dropped 3 bases and J dropped 4 bases, with 15 bases sitting between them. This CDR3 contains 15 residues. The CDR3 here is CASSSSYREADTQYF. In DNA form, the CDR3 reads TGCGCCAGCAGCTCCAGCTACAGGGAAGCAGATACGCAGTATTTT.

This rearrangement joins TRBV10-2 to TRBJ1-2, with TRBD1 matching over 9 bases. Germline CDR1 reads WSHSY; CDR2 reads SAAADI. This CDR3 is built from 12 residues. J was trimmed by 8 bases and V by 5 bases; bases with no gene match: 3. CDR3 sequence (DNA): TGCGCCAGCAGTCAGGGACAGGGAGGCTACACCTTC. Translation: CASSQGQGGYTF.

CDR3 DNA: TGTGCCAGCAGTTTTTTAAGGGGCACTGAAGCTTTCTTT. Translated, it gives CASSFLRGTEAFF. The V gene is TRBV7-2, the J gene TRBJ1-1; the D gene is possibly TRBD1 (5 bases). Trimming took 6 bases from V and 4 from J, leaving 12 bases between them. This CDR3 is built from 13 residues. CDR1 and CDR2 from the germline V gene are SGHTA and FQGNSA.

The chain employs TRBV13 and TRBJ2-1, with 7 bases aligning to TRBD2. The CDR3 sequence is 14 residues long. In germline, CDR1 is PRHDT, CDR2 FYEKMQ (reference sequence). Trimming at V came to 8 bases and at J to 4 bases, leaving 8 bases not matched to a gene. CDR3 bases: TGTGCCAGCGCCCACGTAGCGGGTTACAATGAGCAGTTCTTC. It specifies CASAHVAGYNEQFF.

V and J are TRBV5-1 and TRBJ1-5; 7 bases fit TRBD1. The CDR3 spans 14 residues. CDR1 and CDR2 from the germline V gene are SGHRS and YFSETQ. V lost 3 bases to trimming and J lost 7 bases; unmatched junction nucleotides: 7. The CDR3 DNA sequence: TGCGCCAGCAGCTCGTTTCAGGGGGGACAGCCCCAGCATTTT. Translated: CASSSFQGGQPQHF.

This chain connects TRBV10-1 to TRBJ1-1; 7 nucleotides agree with TRBD1. The CDR3 spans 19 residues. Trimming at V came to 0 bases and at J to 0 bases, leaving 13 bases not matched to a gene. Germline values: CDR1 WNHNN, CDR2 SYGVQD (reference sequence). CDR3 coding DNA: TGCGCCAGCAGTGAGTCCTTAACCGGGACAGATGGAATGAACACTGAAGCTTTCTTT. Residues: CASSESLTGTDGMNTEAFF.

The chain links TRBV19 to TRBJ1-5; 10 nucleotides align to TRBD1. The trim removed 3 bases at V and 3 bases at J, leaving 8 bases unmatched. There are 17 residues in the CDR3. The germline V gene has CDR1 LNHDA and CDR2 SQIVND (reference sequence). The CDR3 loop is CASSIRQGAKANQPQHF. The CDR3, as DNA: TGTGCCAGTAGTATTCGACAGGGGGCGAAGGCCAATCAGCCCCAGCATTTT.

V is TRBV7-3 and J is TRBJ2-7, with D possibly being TRBD1 (5 bases). This CDR3 is built from 11 residues. Germline assignment: CDR1 SGHTA and CDR2 FQGTGA. V was shortened by 4 bases and J by 7 bases, with 8 bases between the two germline ends. This CDR3 reads CASSSGSEQYF. The CDR3 DNA reads TGTGCCAGCAGCTCAGGGTCGGAGCAGTACTTC.

The CDR3, as DNA: TGCAGCGTTATTCCTAATATAAATCAGCCCCAGCATTTT. Translated, it gives CSVIPNINQPQHF. The rearrangement joins TRBV29-1 to TRBJ1-5; unclear D gene. V lost 5 bases and J lost 4, with 12 bases in between. This CDR3 contains 13 residues. The germline V gene encodes CDR1 SQVTM and CDR2 ANQGSEA.

V is TRBV19 and J is TRBJ2-1; 8 positions match TRBD1. There are 15 residues in the CDR3. The germline V gene has CDR1 LNHDA and CDR2 SQIVND (reference sequence). The V segment lost 4 bases and the J segment 2 bases; nucleotides outside the gene matches: 4. This chain's CDR3 is CASSRGQVPYNEQFF. The CDR3 region has the DNA TGTGCCAGTAGTAGGGGACAGGTTCCCTACAATGAGCAGTTCTTC.

The chain is built from TRBV29-1 and TRBJ1-2; D might be TRBD1 (5 bases). Between the trimmed V and J ends, which lost 3 bases and 4 bases, there was a span of 12 bases. Germline assignment: CDR1 SQVTM and CDR2 ANQGSEA. The CDR3 is made up of 13 amino acids. The CDR3 reads CSVDNVGLYGYTF. CDR3 in DNA: TGCAGCGTTGACAATGTGGGGCTCTATGGCTACACCTTC.

The V and J genes are TRBV4-2 and TRBJ2-7, with D possibly matching TRBD2 (5 bases). The V gene's germline CDR1 is LGHNA and CDR2 YNFKEQ. The CDR3 loop spans 18 amino acids. V lost 0 bases, J lost 2 bases, and 20 bases lay in between. The CDR3 loop reads CASSQDLTKTHLAYEQYF. DNA of the CDR3: TGTGCCAGCAGCCAAGATTTGACTAAAACTCACCTCGCCTACGAGCAGTACTTC.

This clone was counted a single time. The V gene is TRBV7-9, the J gene TRBJ1-1; D gene unclear. Trimming removed 2 bases from V and 10 bases from J, with 14 bases in between. CDR3 size: 13 residues. Germline CDR1 reads SEHNR; CDR2 reads FQNEAQ (reference sequence). CDR3 protein: CASSLSRSRGAFF. Here the CDR3 DNA reads TGTGCCAGCAGCTTAAGCAGGTCTCGGGGAGCTTTCTTT. The full variable domain, in which reference TRBV7-9 and TRBJ1-1 provide the parts outside the CDR3, is DTGVSQNPRHKITKRGQNVTFRCDPISEHNRLYWYRQTLGQGPEFLTYFQNEAQLEKSRLLSDRFSAERPKGSFSTLEIQRTEQGDSAMYLCASSLSRSRGAFFGQGTRLTVV.

The V gene is TRBV19, the J gene TRBJ2-1, with 9 bases lining up with TRBD1. The V segment lost 6 bases and the J segment 1 base; nucleotides outside the gene matches: 7. CDR3 length: 16 residues. The V gene's germline CDR1 is LNHDA and CDR2 SQIVND (reference sequence). The CDR3 protein is CASSRDREISYNEQFF. The DNA for the CDR3 is TGTGCCAGTAGCCGGGACAGGGAGATTTCCTACAATGAGCAGTTCTTC.